The subject of this entry is one TCR beta chain. The method was immunoSEQ multiplex PCR; TCRdb's version includes in-frame clones alone and lacks a portion of them. Among about 120,000 clones listed, over 80% were seen once. The entry originates in a study of control samples from healthy donors and cancer patients. Trimming removed 0 bases at V and 4 bases at J, with 16 bases between. CDR1 is LNHNV, CDR2 YYDKDF, per germline (reference sequence). The CDR3 covers 16 residues. The TCR originated in a man at least 80 years old with head and neck cancer. The sequenced sample consisted of PBMCs. This sequence joins TRBV15 and TRBJ2-7; D gene unclear. CDR3 nucleotides: TGTGCCACCAGCAGAGAGTATTCGGCTCTTTTTTACGAGCAGTACTTC. Amino acid sequence: CATSREYSALFYEQYF.